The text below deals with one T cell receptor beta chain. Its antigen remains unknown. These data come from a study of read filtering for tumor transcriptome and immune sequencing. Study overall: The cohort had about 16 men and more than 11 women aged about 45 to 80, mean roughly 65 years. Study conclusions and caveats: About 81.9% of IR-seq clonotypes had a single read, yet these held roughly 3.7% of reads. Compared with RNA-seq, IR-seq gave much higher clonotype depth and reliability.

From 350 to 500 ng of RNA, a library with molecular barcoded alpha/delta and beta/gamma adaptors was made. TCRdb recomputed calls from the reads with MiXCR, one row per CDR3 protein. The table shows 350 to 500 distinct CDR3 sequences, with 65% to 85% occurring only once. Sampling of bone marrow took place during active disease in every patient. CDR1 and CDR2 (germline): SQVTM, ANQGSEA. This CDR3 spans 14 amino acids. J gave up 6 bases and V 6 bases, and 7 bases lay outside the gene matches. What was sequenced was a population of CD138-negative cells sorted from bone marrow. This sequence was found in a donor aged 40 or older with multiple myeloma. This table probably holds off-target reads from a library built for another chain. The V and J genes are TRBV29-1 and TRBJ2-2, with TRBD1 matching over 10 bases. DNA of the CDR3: TGCAGCGTAACACGACAGGGGGCGGCCGGGGAGCTGTTTTTT. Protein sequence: CSVTRQGAAGELFF.